This TCR beta chain was recorded in a study of Tregs in tolerant kidney transplant recipients. Regarding the study as a whole: Biological reproducibility was not directly addressed, but technical replication error appeared minimal. Donor-specific Treg expansion exceeded global Treg expansion in tolerant patients, suggesting antigen drive.

The CDR3 totals 14 residues. Trimming shortened V by 3 bases and J by 7 bases, and 16 bases separated the two germline ends. The germline gives CDR1 SEHNR, CDR2 FQNEAQ (reference sequence). Mixed chimerism was transient after nonmyeloablative marrow transplants from related graft donors. Here immunoSEQ multiplex PCR was the method, and the copy in TCRdb shows in-frame clones only, minus some. Here the sample spans about 90,000 clones, approximately 93% being singletons. Note on this clone: What it binds is not known.

The rearrangement uses TRBV7-9 and TRBJ2-7; D gene unclear. The clonotype was recovered from a human patient who received a combined kidney and bone marrow transplant. Some of the T cells may derive from the graft donor. Sample: CD4+ T cells from blood (PBMCs), taken 12 months after the transplant. In DNA form, the CDR3 reads TGTGCCAGCAGCTTCGGAGTAGCAGTGGTTGAGCAGTACTTC. Protein product: CASSFGVAVVEQYF.